These T cell receptor beta chains were read from a single sample in a study of shared T cell receptors in the human thymus. Here immunoSEQ multiplex PCR was the method, and the copy in TCRdb shows in-frame clones only, minus some. The sample includes about 540,000 clones, about 84% of them seen just once. The data were also submitted as part of a second study, on human thymus T cells.

The material sequenced was thymocytes. The receptors come from a boy younger than two with a congenital heart defect. The CDR3 runs from the conserved cysteine through the conserved F or W. Each record gives: V gene, J gene, clone size, CDR3 length, D gene, CDR3 protein, CDR3 DNA. The D gene is left open where the match is weak. A clone size is listed for some rows: how often the clone was seen (once, few, many), or a class if it is expanded.

TRBV27,TRBJ2-1,-,13,-,CASSWTVYNEQFF,TGTGCCAGCAGTTGGACAGTTTACAATGAGCAGTTCTTC
TRBV19,TRBJ2-7,-,13,-,CASSMPGSYEQYF,TGTGCCAGTAGTATGCCGGGTAGCTACGAGCAGTACTTC
TRBV19,TRBJ1-1,-,13,-,CASSQKGAAEAFF,TGTGCCAGTAGCCAGAAGGGAGCAGCTGAAGCTTTCTTT
TRBV18,TRBJ2-7,-,17,-,CASSPLAPGNRFGEQYF,TGTGCCAGCTCACCACTAGCGCCTGGGAACCGATTTGGCGAGCAGTACTTC
TRBV11-2,TRBJ2-5,-,16,-,CASALPSDSPQETQYF,TGTGCCAGCGCACTCCCCTCCGACAGCCCCCAAGAGACCCAGTACTTC
TRBV7-3,TRBJ2-1,-,13,-,CASSRKWEAEQFF,TGTGCCAGCAGCCGGAAGTGGGAGGCTGAGCAGTTCTTC
TRBV27,TRBJ2-1,once,19,TRBD2,CASTAGAGGPNPSYNEQFF,TGTGCCAGCACTGCGGGGGCGGGAGGCCCAAACCCATCCTACAATGAGCAGTTCTTC
TRBV29-1,TRBJ2-3,-,15,-,CSVAPVTVGTDTQYF,TGCAGCGTTGCCCCCGTTACTGTCGGCACAGATACGCAGTATTTT
TRBV6-5,TRBJ2-7,once,11,-,CASSTQSKQYF,TGTGCCAGCAGTACCCAAAGCAAGCAGTACTTC
TRBV7-6,TRBJ2-1,-,15,-,CASSPGTGPYNEQFF,TGTGCCAGCAGCCCCGGGACTGGACCCTACAATGAGCAGTTCTTC
TRBV5-4,TRBJ1-2,-,14,TRBD1,CASSLDRGSYGYTF,TGTGCCAGCAGCTTAGACAGGGGGAGCTATGGCTACACCTTC
TRBV5-1,TRBJ2-3,-,16,-,CASTGRGGGAQDTQYF,TGCGCCAGCACCGGGAGAGGGGGGGGCGCACAGGATACGCAGTATTTT
TRBV11-2,TRBJ1-3,-,14,-,CASSLGTEGNTIYF,TGTGCCAGCAGCTTAGGGACAGAGGGAAACACCATATATTTT
TRBV4-1,TRBJ1-1,-,17,-,CASSWDGGFGVNTEAFF,TGCGCCAGCAGCTGGGATGGGGGCTTCGGGGTGAACACTGAAGCTTTCTTT
TRBV6-4,TRBJ2-7,-,16,-,CASSPWAGGGLHEQYF,TGTGCCAGCAGCCCGTGGGCTGGCGGAGGATTGCACGAGCAGTACTTC
TRBV15,TRBJ1-5,-,16,TRBD1,CATSRELDRLNQPQHF,TGTGCCACCAGCAGAGAACTGGACAGGCTCAATCAGCCCCAGCATTTT
TRBV13,TRBJ2-3,-,15,TRBD1,CASSPRQGASDTQYF,TGTGCCAGCAGTCCACGACAGGGAGCATCAGATACGCAGTATTTT
TRBV4-1,TRBJ2-7,-,15,TRBD1,CASSPSSTGDDEQYF,TGCGCCAGCAGCCCTTCTTCGACAGGGGACGACGAGCAGTACTTC
TRBV25-1,TRBJ2-5,-,14,-,CASSEAAYQETQYF,TGTGCCAGCAGTGAGGCAGCGTACCAAGAGACCCAGTACTTC
TRBV28,TRBJ2-7,-,15,TRBD2,CASSNFGLAGVSEYF,TGTGCCAGCAGCAACTTCGGACTAGCGGGAGTATCAGAGTACTTC
TRBV5-1,TRBJ2-3,-,21,TRBD2,CASSLPRGGRSVSSSTDTQYF,TGCGCCAGCAGCTTGCCCCGGGGCGGGAGGTCCGTATCTTCTAGCACAGATACGCAGTATTTT
TRBV29-1,TRBJ2-1,few,14,TRBD2,CSVELPRLAPEKFF,TGCAGCGTTGAACTTCCGAGACTAGCCCCTGAGAAGTTCTTC
TRBV9,TRBJ1-4,-,14,TRBD1,CASSAEGTGIQLFF,TGTGCCAGCAGCGCCGAAGGGACAGGGATACAACTGTTTTTT
TRBV29-1,TRBJ2-7,few,12,-,CSVESTRREQYF,TGCAGCGTTGAGTCGACTAGGCGCGAGCAGTACTTC
TRBV9,TRBJ2-2,few,13,TRBD2,CASSLREAGELFF,TGTGCCAGCAGCTTACGGGAGGCCGGGGAGCTGTTTTTT
TRBV25-1,TRBJ2-2,-,15,-,CASSEWGQGPGELFF,TGTGCCAGCAGTGAATGGGGCCAGGGTCCCGGGGAGCTGTTTTTT
TRBV15,TRBJ2-5,-,17,TRBD2,CASQGGRTSGTQETQYF,TGTGCCAGCCAGGGGGGAAGGACTAGCGGGACTCAAGAGACCCAGTACTTC
TRBV5-6,TRBJ2-3,few,17,TRBD2,CASSFASGGVGTDTQYF,TGTGCCAGCAGCTTTGCTAGCGGAGGGGTTGGCACAGATACGCAGTATTTT
TRBV19,TRBJ2-3,-,15,-,CASSIKGQPVDTQYF,TGTGCCAGTAGTATAAAGGGACAACCGGTGGATACGCAGTATTTT
TRBV9,TRBJ2-1,-,15,-,CASSGPAGSYNEQFF,TGTGCCAGCAGCGGCCCGGCAGGCTCCTACAATGAGCAGTTCTTC
TRBV7-2,TRBJ1-1,-,13,TRBD1,CASRQGGGTEAFF,TGTGCCAGCAGGCAAGGGGGCGGCACTGAAGCTTTCTTT
TRBV10-2,TRBJ1-2,-,16,TRBD1,CASLDGQAQKGYGYTF,TGCGCCAGCCTGGACGGACAGGCCCAAAAAGGCTATGGCTACACCTTC